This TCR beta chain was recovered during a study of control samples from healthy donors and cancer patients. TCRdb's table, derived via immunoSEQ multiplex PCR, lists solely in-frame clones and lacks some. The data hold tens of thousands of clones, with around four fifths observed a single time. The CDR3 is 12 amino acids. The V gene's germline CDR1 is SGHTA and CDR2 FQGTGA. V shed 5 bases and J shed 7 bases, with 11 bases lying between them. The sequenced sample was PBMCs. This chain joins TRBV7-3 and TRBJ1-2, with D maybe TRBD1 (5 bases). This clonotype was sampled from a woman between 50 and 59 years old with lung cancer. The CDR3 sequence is CASSPSGGGYTF. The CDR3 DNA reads TGTGCCAGCAGCCCCTCCGGGGGTGGCTACACCTTC.